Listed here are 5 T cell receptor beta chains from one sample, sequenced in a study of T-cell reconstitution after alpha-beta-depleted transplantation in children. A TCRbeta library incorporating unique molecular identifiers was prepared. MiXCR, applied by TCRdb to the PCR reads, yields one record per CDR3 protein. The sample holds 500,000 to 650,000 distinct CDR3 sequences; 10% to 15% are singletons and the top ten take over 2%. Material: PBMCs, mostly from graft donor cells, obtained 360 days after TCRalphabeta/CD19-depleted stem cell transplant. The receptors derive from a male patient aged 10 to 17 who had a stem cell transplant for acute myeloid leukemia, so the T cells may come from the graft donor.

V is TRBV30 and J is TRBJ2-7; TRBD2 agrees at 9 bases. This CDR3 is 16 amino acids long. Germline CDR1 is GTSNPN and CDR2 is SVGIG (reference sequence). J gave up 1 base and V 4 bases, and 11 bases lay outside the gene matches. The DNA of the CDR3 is TGTGCCTGGACCGTGACCCGGACTAGCGCTTCCTACGAGCAGTACTTC. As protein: CAWTVTRTSASYEQYF.

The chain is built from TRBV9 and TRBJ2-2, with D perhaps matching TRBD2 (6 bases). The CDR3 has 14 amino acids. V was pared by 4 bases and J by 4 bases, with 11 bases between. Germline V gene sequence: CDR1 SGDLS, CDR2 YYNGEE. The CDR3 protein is CASSPGVGTGELFF. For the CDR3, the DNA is TGTGCCAGCAGCCCGGGGGTCGGCACCGGGGAGCTGTTTTTT.

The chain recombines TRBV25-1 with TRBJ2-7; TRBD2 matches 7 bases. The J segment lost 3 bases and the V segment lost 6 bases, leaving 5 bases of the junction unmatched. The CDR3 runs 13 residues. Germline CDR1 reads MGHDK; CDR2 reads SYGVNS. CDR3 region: CASRSGGVYEQYF. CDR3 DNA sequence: TGTGCCAGCAGGAGTGGGGGGGTCTACGAGCAGTACTTC.

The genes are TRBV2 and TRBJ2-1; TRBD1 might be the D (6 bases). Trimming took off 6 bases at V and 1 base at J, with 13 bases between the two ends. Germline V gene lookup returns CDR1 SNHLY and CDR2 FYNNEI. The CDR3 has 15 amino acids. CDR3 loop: CASRPQGISYNEQFF. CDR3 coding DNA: TGTGCCAGCAGGCCCCAGGGGATATCCTACAATGAGCAGTTCTTC.

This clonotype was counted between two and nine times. The CDR3, as DNA: TGCAGTGCTCCTCAGAGTACAGATACGCAGTATTTT. This sequence encodes CSAPQSTDTQYF. The rearrangement links TRBV20-1 to TRBJ2-3; D gene unclear. The CDR3 has 12 residues. Germline CDR1 is DFQATT and CDR2 is SNEGSKA (reference sequence). Trimming pared 5 bases from V and 3 bases from J, leaving 9 bases between.